What follows are 22 T cell receptor beta chains derived from one specimen sequenced in a study of CD8 T cells in ankylosing spondylitis. TCRdb reanalysed the 5' RACE reads using MiXCR and keeps one entry per CDR3 protein. Of about 42,000 distinct CDR3 sequences listed, approximately 3.6% are singletons. The sequencing sample was made of blood, either unsorted or a sorted T cell fraction (not recorded which). The origin of the receptors is a female donor with ankylosing spondylitis or in good health (not recorded which).

This clonotype has at least ten counts. The V call is TRBV9, the J call TRBJ2-3; D is perhaps TRBD1 or TRBD2 (5 bases each). This CDR3 is 15 amino acids long. The V end lost 1 base, the J end lost 1 base, and 10 bases lay between the germline ends. Germline V gives CDR1 SGDLS, CDR2 YYNGEE. The DNA for the CDR3 is TGTGCCAGCAGCGTAACCGGGGCACGCACAGATACGCAGTATTTT. Its protein product is CASSVTGARTDTQYF.

This clonotype was seen repeatedly, ten times or more. This chain joins TRBV9 and TRBJ2-3, with 14 positions matching TRBD2. CDR1 SGDLS and CDR2 YYNGEE come from the germline V gene. The J segment lost 0 bases and the V segment lost 2 bases, leaving 5 bases of the junction unmatched. This CDR3 comprises 18 residues. The CDR3 region is CASSVGTSGGLSTDTQYF. The CDR3 DNA reads TGTGCCAGCAGCGTCGGGACTAGCGGGGGATTAAGCACAGATACGCAGTATTTT.

This clonotype was detected many times. This chain uses TRBV9 with TRBJ1-2; unclear D gene. V lost 3 bases and J lost 7, with 19 bases in between. From germline, CDR1 is SGDLS and CDR2 YYNGEE. The CDR3 consists of 15 residues. CDR3 coding DNA: TGTGCCAGCAGCGGGACGTTGGTGCCCTTAGGTGGCTACACCTTC. This sequence encodes CASSGTLVPLGGYTF. The variable domain in full, completed from reference TRBV9 and TRBJ1-2, reads DSGVTQTPKHLITATGQRVTLRCSPRSGDLSVYWYQQSLDQGLQFLIQYYNGEERAKGNILERFSAQQFPDLHSELNLSSLELGDSALYFCASSGTLVPLGGYTFGSGTRLTVV.

Relative to its sample, this clonotype is medium-sized. The gene calls are TRBV9 and TRBJ1-1, with no clear D. Germline V gives CDR1 SGDLS, CDR2 YYNGEE. Trimming removed 4 bases from V and 2 bases from J, with 15 bases in between. The CDR3 totals 15 residues. Here the CDR3 reads CASSSQVGVNTEAFF. The DNA of the CDR3 is TGTGCCAGCAGCTCCCAAGTTGGGGTTAACACTGAAGCTTTCTTT. The full variable domain, with the rest looked up from reference TRBV9 and TRBJ1-1, is DSGVTQTPKHLITATGQRVTLRCSPRSGDLSVYWYQQSLDQGLQFLIQYYNGEERAKGNILERFSAQQFPDLHSELNLSSLELGDSALYFCASSSQVGVNTEAFFGQGTRLTVV.

This clonotype was seen at least ten times. V usage is TRBV9 and J usage is TRBJ2-3, with 12 bases lining up with TRBD2. Trimming at V came to 5 bases and at J to 2 bases, leaving 6 bases not matched to a gene. The CDR3 runs to 16 residues. Germline CDR1 reads SGDLS; CDR2 reads YYNGEE. Written as DNA, the CDR3 is TGTGCCAGCAGTGCCGGGACTAGCGGGCTCACAGATACGCAGTATTTT. It encodes CASSAGTSGLTDTQYF.

This clonotype occurred many times. The V call is TRBV9, the J call TRBJ2-3; D might be TRBD1 or TRBD2, each matching 5 bases. Germline lookup yields CDR1 SGDLS and CDR2 YYNGEE. This CDR3 spans 15 amino acids. Trimming removed 4 bases at V and 4 bases at J, with 16 bases between. The CDR3 DNA follows: TGTGCCAGCAGCCCACGTCCCGGGACGTCAGATACGCAGTATTTT. It translates to CASSPRPGTSDTQYF.

Ten or more counts support this clonotype. The CDR3 bases are TGTGCCAGCAGCTACCTGACGGTGACCGACACTGAAGCTTTCTTT. This encodes CASSYLTVTDTEAFF. V gene TRBV9 combines with J gene TRBJ1-1; D not certain. The CDR3 consists of 15 residues. From germline, CDR1 is SGDLS and CDR2 YYNGEE. V gave up 4 bases and J gave up 3 bases, with 16 bases separating them.

This clonotype has at least ten counts. The V gene is TRBV9, the J gene TRBJ2-7; TRBD1 might be the D (6 bases). The ends were cut back, 0 bases at V and 2 bases at J, with 9 bases in the middle. The germline gives CDR1 SGDLS, CDR2 YYNGEE. This CDR3 is 14 amino acids long. The CDR3 DNA follows: TGTGCCAGCAGCGTAGGGACAGACCCCTACGAGCAGTACTTC. This codes for CASSVGTDPYEQYF.

This clonotype has at least ten counts. V is TRBV9 and J is TRBJ2-1; D is perhaps TRBD1 (5 bases). The CDR3 contains 13 residues. With 0 bases removed from V and 10 bases from J, the gap between germline ends came to 11 bases. Germline CDR1 reads SGDLS; CDR2 reads YYNGEE. The DNA of the CDR3 is TGTGCCAGCAGCGTAGAATCAGGGTGGGAGCAGTTCTTC. Translation gives CASSVESGWEQFF.

At least ten counts were recorded for this clonotype. The J gene is TRBJ2-2, the V gene TRBV9; 8 nucleotides line up with TRBD1. Germline-derived CDR1 and CDR2 are SGDLS and YYNGEE. The CDR3 runs 16 residues. Trimming cost V 3 bases and J 4 bases; bases outside gene matches: 8. The CDR3 here is CASSADRDRSTGELFF. The CDR3 DNA reads as TGTGCCAGCAGCGCGGACAGGGACCGGAGCACCGGGGAGCTGTTTTTT.

This clonotype was seen at least ten times. The gene calls are TRBV9 and TRBJ2-7; 7 bases map to TRBD1. The CDR3 has 14 amino acids. V shed 5 bases and J 2 bases; nucleotides not matched to a gene: 7. Germline V gene sequence: CDR1 SGDLS, CDR2 YYNGEE. CDR3 amino acids: CASSFRDSTYEQYF. The CDR3 bases are TGTGCCAGCAGTTTCCGGGACAGTACCTACGAGCAGTACTTC. Based on the CDR3 plus reference TRBV9 and TRBJ2-7, the full variable domain is DSGVTQTPKHLITATGQRVTLRCSPRSGDLSVYWYQQSLDQGLQFLIQYYNGEERAKGNILERFSAQQFPDLHSELNLSSLELGDSALYFCASSFRDSTYEQYFGPGTRLTVT.

The gene calls are TRBV9 and TRBJ2-2; 10 nucleotides agree with TRBD2. The CDR3 has 20 residues. Germline lookup yields CDR1 SGDLS and CDR2 YYNGEE. The J segment lost 1 base and the V segment lost 0 bases, leaving 12 bases of the junction unmatched. CDR3: CASSVAQAPSGGLNTGELFF. In nucleotides, the CDR3 is TGTGCCAGCAGCGTAGCCCAAGCGCCTAGCGGGGGTCTGAACACCGGGGAGCTGTTTTTT. The whole variable domain, remainder taken from reference TRBV9 and TRBJ2-2, is DSGVTQTPKHLITATGQRVTLRCSPRSGDLSVYWYQQSLDQGLQFLIQYYNGEERAKGNILERFSAQQFPDLHSELNLSSLELGDSALYFCASSVAQAPSGGLNTGELFFGEGSRLTVL.

There are many counts of this clonotype. The chain couples TRBV9 to TRBJ2-1, with TRBD2 matching over 16 bases. This CDR3 comprises 18 residues. The V gene's germline CDR1 is SGDLS and CDR2 YYNGEE. Trimming removed 4 bases from V and 4 bases from J; junction bases left unmatched: 8. This chain's CDR3 is CASSKGTSGGAGYNEQFF. DNA for the CDR3: TGTGCCAGCAGCAAAGGGACTAGCGGGGGGGCCGGGTACAATGAGCAGTTCTTC. Using reference TRBV9 and TRBJ2-1 for the parts outside the CDR3, the full variable domain is DSGVTQTPKHLITATGQRVTLRCSPRSGDLSVYWYQQSLDQGLQFLIQYYNGEERAKGNILERFSAQQFPDLHSELNLSSLELGDSALYFCASSKGTSGGAGYNEQFFGPGTRLTVL.

This clonotype is medium-sized in the sample. The chain links TRBV9 to TRBJ1-3; D not resolved. Trimming pared 3 bases from V and 10 bases from J, leaving 11 bases between. The CDR3 loop spans 12 amino acids. The V gene's germline CDR1 is SGDLS and CDR2 YYNGEE. Here the CDR3 reads CASSAPRETIYF. As DNA, the CDR3 is TGTGCCAGCAGCGCCCCCCGGGAAACCATATATTTT.

This sequence joins TRBV9 and TRBJ2-1; 8 bases map to TRBD2. Germline V gene lookup returns CDR1 SGDLS and CDR2 YYNGEE. The J segment lost 5 bases and the V segment lost 6 bases, leaving 13 bases of the junction unmatched. The CDR3 is 16 residues long. The CDR3, as DNA: TGTGCCAGCACCATAGGCCCCGGGACTAGTGACAATGAGCAGTTCTTC. It yields the protein CASTIGPGTSDNEQFF.

In this sample, this clonotype turned up a few times. The gene calls are TRBV9 and TRBJ2-6, with D hard to call. The germline V gene encodes CDR1 SGDLS and CDR2 YYNGEE. This CDR3 spans 15 amino acids. The V gene lost 4 bases and the J gene lost 4 bases, with 12 bases spanning the gap. The CDR3 DNA reads as TGTGCCAGCAGCCCAATGTTGGGGGGGGCCAACGTCCTGACTTTC. Translated, it gives CASSPMLGGANVLTF.

This clonotype turned up a few times. This chain links TRBV9 with TRBJ2-1, with D perhaps matching TRBD2 (6 bases). Germline V gene lookup returns CDR1 SGDLS and CDR2 YYNGEE. This CDR3 is 16 amino acids long. V shed 3 bases and J shed 1 base, with 14 bases lying between them. CDR3 sequence (DNA): TGTGCCAGCAGCGGCGGGCAGACTAGATCCTACAATGAGCAGTTCTTC. Its protein product is CASSGGQTRSYNEQFF.

At least ten counts were recorded for this clonotype. J is TRBJ2-7 and V is TRBV9; no firm D call. CDR1 is SGDLS and CDR2 is YYNGEE in the germline V gene. Trimming removed 0 bases from V and 2 bases from J, with 6 bases in between. The length of the CDR3 is 13 residues. The CDR3 DNA reads as TGTGCCAGCAGCGTAGATTCAACCTACGAGCAGTACTTC. As protein: CASSVDSTYEQYF.

This clonotype was detected ten times or more. The chain joins TRBV9 to TRBJ1-3; 7 positions match TRBD1. CDR1 and CDR2 from the germline V gene are SGDLS and YYNGEE. The CDR3 spans 15 residues. V dropped 4 bases and J dropped 1; count of bases not matched to a gene: 5. The CDR3 DNA reads as TGTGCCAGCAGCACAGGGGCACCATCTGGAAACACCATATATTTT. Protein: CASSTGAPSGNTIYF.

This clonotype occurred a few times. This chain joins TRBV9 and TRBJ1-1; D is perhaps TRBD1 (5 bases). CDR3 length: 12 amino acids. Germline lookup yields CDR1 SGDLS and CDR2 YYNGEE. V was clipped by 3 bases and J by 9 bases, with 12 bases between them. CDR3 amino acids: CASSGGTVQAFF. The CDR3 DNA reads TGTGCCAGCAGCGGGGGGACTGTCCAAGCTTTCTTT.

This clonotype was detected many times. The chain recombines TRBV9 with TRBJ2-3; D may be TRBD1 (5 bases). The CDR3 is 15 residues long. Germline-derived CDR1 and CDR2 are SGDLS and YYNGEE. The V end lost 6 bases, the J end lost 3 bases, and 17 bases lay between the germline ends. The CDR3 region is CASTFLGQETDTQYF. The CDR3 DNA follows: TGTGCCAGCACCTTCCTGGGGCAAGAGACAGATACGCAGTATTTT.

This clonotype was counted at least ten times. The chain is built from TRBV9 and TRBJ2-7, with 7 positions matching TRBD1. J gave up 2 bases and V 3 bases, and 5 bases lay outside the gene matches. The CDR3 runs to 14 residues. CDR1 and CDR2 (germline): SGDLS, YYNGEE. The CDR3 DNA follows: TGTGCCAGCAGCGACCTAGACAGGGCCTACGAGCAGTACTTC. Protein sequence: CASSDLDRAYEQYF.